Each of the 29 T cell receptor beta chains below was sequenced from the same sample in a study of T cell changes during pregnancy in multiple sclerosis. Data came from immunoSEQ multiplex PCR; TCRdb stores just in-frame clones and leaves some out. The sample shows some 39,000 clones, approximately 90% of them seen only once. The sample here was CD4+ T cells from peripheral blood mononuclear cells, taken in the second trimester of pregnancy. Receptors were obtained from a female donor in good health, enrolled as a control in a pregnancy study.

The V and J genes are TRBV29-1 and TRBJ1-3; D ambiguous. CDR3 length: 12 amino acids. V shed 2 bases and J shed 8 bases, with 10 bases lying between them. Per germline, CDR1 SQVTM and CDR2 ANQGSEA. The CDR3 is CSVEQVGDTIYF. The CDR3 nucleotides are TGCAGCGTTGAACAGGTCGGGGACACCATATATTTT. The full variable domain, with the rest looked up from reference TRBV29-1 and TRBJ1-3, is SAVISQKPSRDICQRGTSLTIQCQVDSQVTMMFWYRQQPGQSLTLIATANQGSEATYESGFVIDKFPISRPNLTFSTLTVSNMSPEDSSIYLCSVEQVGDTIYFGEGSWLTVV.

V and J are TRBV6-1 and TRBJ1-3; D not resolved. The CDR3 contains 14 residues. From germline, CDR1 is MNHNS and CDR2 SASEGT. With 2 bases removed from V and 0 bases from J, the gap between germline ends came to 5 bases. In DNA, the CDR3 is TGTGCCAGCAGTGAACCGAGCTCTGGAAACACCATATATTTT. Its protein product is CASSEPSSGNTIYF.

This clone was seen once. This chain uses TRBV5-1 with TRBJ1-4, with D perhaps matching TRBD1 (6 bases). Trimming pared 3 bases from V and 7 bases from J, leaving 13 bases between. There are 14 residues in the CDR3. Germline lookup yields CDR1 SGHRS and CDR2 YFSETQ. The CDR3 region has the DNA TGCGCCAGCAGCTCGGGGGGGGGCAGTGAAAAACTGTTTTTT. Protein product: CASSSGGGSEKLFF.

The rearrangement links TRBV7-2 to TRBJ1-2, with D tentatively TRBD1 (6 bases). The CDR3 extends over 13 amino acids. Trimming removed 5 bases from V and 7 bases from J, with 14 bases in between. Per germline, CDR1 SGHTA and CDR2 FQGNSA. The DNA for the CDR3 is TGTGCCAGCAGCCTGGGGACAACGACTGGCTACACCTTC. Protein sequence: CASSLGTTTGYTF.

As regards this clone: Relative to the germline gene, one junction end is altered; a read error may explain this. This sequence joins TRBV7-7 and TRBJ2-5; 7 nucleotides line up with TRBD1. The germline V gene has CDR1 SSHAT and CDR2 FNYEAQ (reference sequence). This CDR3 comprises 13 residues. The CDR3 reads CASSRDSGETQYF. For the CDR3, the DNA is TGTGCTAGCAGCCGGGACAGTGGAGAGACCCAGTACTTC.

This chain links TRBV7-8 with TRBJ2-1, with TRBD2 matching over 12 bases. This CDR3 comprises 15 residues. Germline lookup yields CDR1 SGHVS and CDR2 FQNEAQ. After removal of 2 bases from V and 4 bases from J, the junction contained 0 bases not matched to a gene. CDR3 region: CASSLLAGGYNEQFF. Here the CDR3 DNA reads TGTGCCAGCAGCTTACTAGCGGGGGGGTACAATGAGCAGTTCTTC.

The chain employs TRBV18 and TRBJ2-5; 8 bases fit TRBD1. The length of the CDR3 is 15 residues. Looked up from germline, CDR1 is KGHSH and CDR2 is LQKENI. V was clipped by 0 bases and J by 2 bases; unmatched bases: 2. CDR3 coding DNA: TGTGCCAGCTCACCACCCGGGACAGGTCAAGAGACCCAGTACTTC. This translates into CASSPPGTGQETQYF.

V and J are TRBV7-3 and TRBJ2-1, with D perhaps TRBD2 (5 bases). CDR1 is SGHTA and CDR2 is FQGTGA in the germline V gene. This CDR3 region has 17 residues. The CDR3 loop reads CATQPDLSGETYNEQFF. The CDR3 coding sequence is TGTGCAACTCAGCCGGATTTAAGTGGGGAGACCTACAATGAGCAGTTCTTC.

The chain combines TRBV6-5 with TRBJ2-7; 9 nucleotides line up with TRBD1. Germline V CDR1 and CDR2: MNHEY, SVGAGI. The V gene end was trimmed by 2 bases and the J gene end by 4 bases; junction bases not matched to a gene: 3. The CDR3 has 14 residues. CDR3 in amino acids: CASSYQTGGYEQYF. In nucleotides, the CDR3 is TGTGCCAGCAGTTACCAGACAGGGGGTTACGAGCAGTACTTC.

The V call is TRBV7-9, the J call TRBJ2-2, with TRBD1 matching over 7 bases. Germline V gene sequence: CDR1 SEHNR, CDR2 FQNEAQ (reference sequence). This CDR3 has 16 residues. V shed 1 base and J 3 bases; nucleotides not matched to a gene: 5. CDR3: CASSLVTGSDTGELFF. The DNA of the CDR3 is TGTGCCAGCAGCTTAGTGACAGGGTCGGACACCGGGGAGCTGTTTTTT.

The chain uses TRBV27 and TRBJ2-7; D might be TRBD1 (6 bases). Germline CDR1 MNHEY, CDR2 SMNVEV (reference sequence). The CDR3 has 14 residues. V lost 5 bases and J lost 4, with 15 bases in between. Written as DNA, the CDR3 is TGTGCCAGCAGTCCTAAGGGGACAAGGTACGAGCAGTACTTC. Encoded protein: CASSPKGTRYEQYF.

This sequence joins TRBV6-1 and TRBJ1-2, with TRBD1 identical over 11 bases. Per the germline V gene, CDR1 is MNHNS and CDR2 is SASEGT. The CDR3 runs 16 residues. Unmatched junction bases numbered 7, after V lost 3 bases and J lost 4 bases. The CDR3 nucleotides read TGTGCCAGCAGTGAGCGGACAGGGGGCAAGGCCTATGGCTACACCTTC. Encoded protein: CASSERTGGKAYGYTF.

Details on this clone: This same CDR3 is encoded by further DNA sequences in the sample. In DNA, the CDR3 is TGTGCCAGCAGCGTTGGGGGGTTCCAAGAGACCCAGTACTTC. Protein: CASSVGGFQETQYF. The rearrangement joins TRBV9 to TRBJ2-5; D is perhaps TRBD2 (6 bases). CDR3 length equals 14 residues. V lost 2 bases and J lost 1, with 9 bases in between. CDR1 SGDLS and CDR2 YYNGEE come from the germline V gene.

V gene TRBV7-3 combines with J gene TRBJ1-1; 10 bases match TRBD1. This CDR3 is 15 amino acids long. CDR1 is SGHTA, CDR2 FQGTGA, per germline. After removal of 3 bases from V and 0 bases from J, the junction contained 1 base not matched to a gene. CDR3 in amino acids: CASSLGQGLNTEAFF. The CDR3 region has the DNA TGTGCCAGCAGCTTGGGACAGGGGCTGAACACTGAAGCTTTCTTT. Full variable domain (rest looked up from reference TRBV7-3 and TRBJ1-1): GAGVSQTPSNKVTEKGKYVELRCDPISGHTALYWYRQSLGQGPEFLIYFQGTGAADDSGLPNDRFFAVRPEGSVSTLKIQRTERGDSAVYLCASSLGQGLNTEAFFGQGTRLTVV.

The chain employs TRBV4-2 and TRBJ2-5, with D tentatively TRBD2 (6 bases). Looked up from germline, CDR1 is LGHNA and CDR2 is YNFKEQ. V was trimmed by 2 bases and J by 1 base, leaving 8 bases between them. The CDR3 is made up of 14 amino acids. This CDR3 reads CASSQNGGQETQYF. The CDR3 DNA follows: TGTGCCAGCAGCCAAAACGGGGGCCAAGAGACCCAGTACTTC.

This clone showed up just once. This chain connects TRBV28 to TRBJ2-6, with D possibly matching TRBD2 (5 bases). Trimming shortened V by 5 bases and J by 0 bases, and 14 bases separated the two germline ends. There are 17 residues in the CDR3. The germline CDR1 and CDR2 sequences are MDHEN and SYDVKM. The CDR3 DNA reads TGTGCCAGCAGTAGAAGGACGGGATTCTCTGGGGCCAACGTCCTGACTTTC. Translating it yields CASSRRTGFSGANVLTF. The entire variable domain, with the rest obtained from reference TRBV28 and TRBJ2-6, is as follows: DVKVTQSSRYLVKRTGEKVFLECVQDMDHENMFWYRQDPGLGLRLIYFSYDVKMKEKGDIPEGYSVSREKKERFSLILESASTNQTSMYLCASSRRTGFSGANVLTFGAGSRLTVL.

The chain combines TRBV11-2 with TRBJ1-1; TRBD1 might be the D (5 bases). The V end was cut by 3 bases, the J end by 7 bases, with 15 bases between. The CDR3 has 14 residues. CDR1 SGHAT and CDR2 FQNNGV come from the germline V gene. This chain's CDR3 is CASSFSVGGNEAFF. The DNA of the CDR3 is TGTGCCAGCAGCTTTAGTGTGGGGGGGAATGAAGCTTTCTTT.

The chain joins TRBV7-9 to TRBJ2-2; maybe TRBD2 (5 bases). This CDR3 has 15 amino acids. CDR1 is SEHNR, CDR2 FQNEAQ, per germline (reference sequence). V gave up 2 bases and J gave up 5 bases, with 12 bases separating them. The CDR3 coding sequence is TGTGCCAGCAGCTTATGGGAGAAGTGGACCGGGGAGCTGTTTTTT. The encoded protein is CASSLWEKWTGELFF.

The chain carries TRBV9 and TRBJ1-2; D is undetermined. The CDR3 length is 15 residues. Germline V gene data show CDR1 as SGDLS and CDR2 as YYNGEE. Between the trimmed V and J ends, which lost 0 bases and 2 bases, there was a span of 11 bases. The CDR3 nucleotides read TGTGCCAGCAGCGTAGATGCAGAAACGAACTATGGCTACACCTTC. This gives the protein CASSVDAETNYGYTF.

CDR3 loop: CASSFTGTGHSGNTIYF. The CDR3 DNA sequence: TGCGCCAGCAGCTTTACCGGGACAGGACACTCTGGAAACACCATATATTTT. The V call is TRBV5-1, the J call TRBJ1-3; 8 bases are a match to TRBD1. The CDR3 runs to 17 residues. Trimming took 2 bases from V and 0 from J; bases not matched to a gene: 7. The V gene's germline CDR1 is SGHRS and CDR2 YFSETQ. The complete variable domain, with remaining parts taken from reference TRBV5-1 and TRBJ1-3, reads KAGVTQTPRYLIKTRGQQVTLSCSPISGHRSVSWYQQTPGQGLQFLFEYFSETQRNKGNFPGRFSGRQFSNSRSEMNVSTLELGDSALYLCASSFTGTGHSGNTIYFGEGSWLTVV.

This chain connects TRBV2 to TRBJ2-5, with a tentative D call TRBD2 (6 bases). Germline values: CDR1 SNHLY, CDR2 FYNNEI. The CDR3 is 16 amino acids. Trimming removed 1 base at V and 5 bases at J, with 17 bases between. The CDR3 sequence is CASSEVIPGTLETQYF. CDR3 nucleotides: TGTGCCAGCAGTGAAGTGATCCCCGGGACTCTCGAGACCCAGTACTTC.

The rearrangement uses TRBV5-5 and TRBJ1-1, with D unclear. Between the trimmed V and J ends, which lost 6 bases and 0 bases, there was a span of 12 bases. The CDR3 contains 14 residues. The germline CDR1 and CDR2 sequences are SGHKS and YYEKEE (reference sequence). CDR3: CASTKGGLNTEAFF. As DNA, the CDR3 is TGTGCCAGCACCAAAGGAGGGTTGAACACTGAAGCTTTCTTT.

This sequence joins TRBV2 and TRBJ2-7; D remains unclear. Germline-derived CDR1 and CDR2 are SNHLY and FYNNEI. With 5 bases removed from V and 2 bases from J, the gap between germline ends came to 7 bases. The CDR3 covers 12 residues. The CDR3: CASSRETYEQYF. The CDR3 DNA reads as TGTGCCAGCAGTCGCGAAACCTACGAGCAGTACTTC.

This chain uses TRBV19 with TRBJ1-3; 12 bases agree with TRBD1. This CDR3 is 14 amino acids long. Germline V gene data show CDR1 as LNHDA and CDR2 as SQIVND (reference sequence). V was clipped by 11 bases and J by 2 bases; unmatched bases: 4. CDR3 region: CAVGTGGAGNTIYF. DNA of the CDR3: TGTGCCGTTGGGACAGGGGGCGCTGGAAACACCATATATTTT.

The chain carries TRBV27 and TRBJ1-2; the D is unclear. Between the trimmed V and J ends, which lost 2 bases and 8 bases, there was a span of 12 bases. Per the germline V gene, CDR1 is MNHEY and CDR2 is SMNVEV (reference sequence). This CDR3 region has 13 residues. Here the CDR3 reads CASSLRDLGGYTF. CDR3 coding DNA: TGTGCCAGCAGTTTACGGGATCTTGGGGGCTACACCTTC.

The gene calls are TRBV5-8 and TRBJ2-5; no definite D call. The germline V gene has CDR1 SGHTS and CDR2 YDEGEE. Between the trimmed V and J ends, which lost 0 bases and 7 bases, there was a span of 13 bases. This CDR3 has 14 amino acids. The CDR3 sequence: CASSLAAGPRTQYF. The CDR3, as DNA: TGTGCCAGCAGCTTGGCGGCAGGCCCGCGGACCCAGTACTTC.

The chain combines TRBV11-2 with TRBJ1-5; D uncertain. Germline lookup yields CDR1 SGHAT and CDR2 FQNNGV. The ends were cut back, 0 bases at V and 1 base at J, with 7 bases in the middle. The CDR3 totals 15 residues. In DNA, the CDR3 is TGTGCCAGCAGCTTAGATCATTCAAGCAATCAGCCCCAGCATTTT. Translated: CASSLDHSSNQPQHF.

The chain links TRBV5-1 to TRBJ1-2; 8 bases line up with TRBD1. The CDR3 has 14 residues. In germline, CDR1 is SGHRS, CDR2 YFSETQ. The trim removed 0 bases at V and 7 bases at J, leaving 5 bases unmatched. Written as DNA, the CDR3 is TGCGCCAGCAGCTTGGGGGACAGGCCTACTGGCTACACCTTC. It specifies CASSLGDRPTGYTF.

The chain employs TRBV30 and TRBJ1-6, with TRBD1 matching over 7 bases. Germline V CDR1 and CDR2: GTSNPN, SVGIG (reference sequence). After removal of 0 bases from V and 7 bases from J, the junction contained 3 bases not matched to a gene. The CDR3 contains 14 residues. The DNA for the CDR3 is TGTGCCTGGAGTGTGCTACAGGGGAATTCACCCCTCCACTTT. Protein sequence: CAWSVLQGNSPLHF. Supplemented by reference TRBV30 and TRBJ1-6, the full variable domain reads SQTIHQWPATLVQPVGSPLSLECTVEGTSNPNLYWYRQAAGRGLQLLFYSVGIGQISSEVPQNLSASRPQDRQFILSSKKLLLSDSGFYLCAWSVLQGNSPLHFGNGTRLTVT.